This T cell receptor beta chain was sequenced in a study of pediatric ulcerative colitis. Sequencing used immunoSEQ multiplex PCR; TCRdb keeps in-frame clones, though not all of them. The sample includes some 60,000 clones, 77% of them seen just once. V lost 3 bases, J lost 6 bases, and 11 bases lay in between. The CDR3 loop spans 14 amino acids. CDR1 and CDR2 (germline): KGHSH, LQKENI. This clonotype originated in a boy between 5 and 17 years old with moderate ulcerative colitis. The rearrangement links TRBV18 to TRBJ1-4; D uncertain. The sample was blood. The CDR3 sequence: CASSPRQQDEKLFF. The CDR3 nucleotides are TGTGCCAGCTCACCGAGGCAGCAGGATGAAAAACTGTTTTTT.